One sample yielded the 19 T cell receptor beta chains listed below, sequenced in a study of cytomegalovirus exposure and HLA in healthy donors. Only in-frame clones appear in the TCRdb table, and some are missing; sequencing was by immunoSEQ multiplex PCR. The sample consists of 100,000 to 150,000 clones, about 90% of them appearing once. Sequencing used PBMCs. The receptors derive from a woman under 30 in good health and CMV-seronegative.

The chain combines TRBV27 with TRBJ2-5; D is possibly TRBD2 (6 bases). The CDR3 is 12 amino acids. V was shortened by 10 bases and J by 4 bases, with 13 bases between the two germline ends. Per germline, CDR1 MNHEY and CDR2 SMNVEV (reference sequence). This CDR3 reads CATRGGPETQYF. CDR3 sequence (DNA): TGTGCCACGCGAGGAGGGCCAGAGACCCAGTACTTC.

The chain joins TRBV19 to TRBJ2-7; 7 nucleotides match TRBD1. The CDR3 is 15 amino acids. The V gene end was trimmed by 5 bases and the J gene end by 4 bases; junction bases not matched to a gene: 11. Germline V gene lookup returns CDR1 LNHDA and CDR2 SQIVND (reference sequence). The DNA of the CDR3 is TGTGCCAGTAGTCCAGAGACAGGGCCAGGGTACGAGCAGTACTTC. Residues: CASSPETGPGYEQYF.

The chain joins TRBV5-1 to TRBJ1-3; D not resolved. The CDR3 loop spans 14 amino acids. Per the germline V gene, CDR1 is SGHRS and CDR2 is YFSETQ. V was cut by 0 bases and J by 4 bases, with 8 bases left in between. The CDR3 coding sequence is TGCGCCAGCAGCTTGGATCAGGCGGGAAACACCATATATTTT. It yields the protein CASSLDQAGNTIYF.

The chain is built from TRBV4-2 and TRBJ2-3, with 14 bases lining up with TRBD2. Germline V gene sequence: CDR1 LGHNA, CDR2 YNFKEQ. With 1 base clipped from V and 0 bases from J, the junction kept 3 bases outside the gene matches. The CDR3 totals 18 residues. The CDR3 region has the DNA TGTGCCAGCAGCCAAGGACTAGCGGGGGGGCCTAGCACAGATACGCAGTATTTT. Translating gives CASSQGLAGGPSTDTQYF.

The chain combines TRBV4-2 with TRBJ2-7, with a weak D call TRBD2 (5 bases). Germline V CDR1 and CDR2: LGHNA, YNFKEQ. V was shortened by 0 bases and J by 3 bases, with 21 bases between the two germline ends. The CDR3 contains 18 residues. The CDR3 sequence is CASSQEGGRSWDLYEQYF. CDR3 DNA: TGTGCCAGCAGCCAAGAGGGCGGGCGGAGCTGGGATCTCTACGAGCAGTACTTC.

The rearrangement uses TRBV30 and TRBJ1-4; no clear D. The CDR3 length is 12 residues. V was shortened by 6 bases and J by 5 bases, with 10 bases between the two germline ends. Germline V gives CDR1 GTSNPN, CDR2 SVGIG (reference sequence). The CDR3 spells CACAPRNEKLFF. DNA of the CDR3: TGTGCCTGTGCCCCTCGGAATGAAAAACTGTTTTTT.

The gene calls are TRBV18 and TRBJ1-1; tentative D call: TRBD1 (5 bases). The CDR3 sequence is 14 residues long. V dropped 6 bases and J dropped 0 bases, with 11 bases sitting between them. Germline-derived CDR1 and CDR2 are KGHSH and LQKENI. The CDR3 reads CASSQGLLNTEAFF. In DNA form, the CDR3 reads TGTGCCAGCTCCCAGGGACTATTGAACACTGAAGCTTTCTTT.

This clone showed up just once. J is TRBJ2-7 and V is TRBV6-6, with TRBD1 matching 11 bases. This CDR3 has 13 residues. The V and J ends lost 10 bases and 5 bases, in that order; junction bases with no gene match: 7. Germline assignment: CDR1 MNHNY and CDR2 SVGAGI (reference sequence). The DNA for the CDR3 is TGTGCCACCCGCCGGACAGGGGGCAACGAGCAGTACTTC. It yields the protein CATRRTGGNEQYF.

This clone was detected only a few times. The CDR3 DNA sequence: TGTGCCAGCAGTTTCTGGGGCACAGGGGATGTCGAGCAGTACTTC. Its protein is CASSFWGTGDVEQYF. V usage is TRBV28 and J usage is TRBJ2-7, with 7 positions matching TRBD1. The CDR3 length is 15 residues. Unmatched junction bases numbered 11, after V lost 3 bases and J lost 6 bases. Germline CDR1 and CDR2: MDHEN and SYDVKM.

V is TRBV30 and J is TRBJ2-5, with D unresolved. With 5 bases removed from V and 5 bases from J, the gap between germline ends came to 18 bases. The CDR3 spans 14 residues. From germline, CDR1 is GTSNPN and CDR2 SVGIG (reference sequence). The CDR3 DNA reads TGTGCCTGGGGGTTGGAAGTAGCCGAGGAGACCCAGTACTTC. It encodes CAWGLEVAEETQYF.

The rearrangement joins TRBV7-9 to TRBJ1-6; possibly TRBD1 for D (6 bases). Looked up from germline, CDR1 is SEHNR and CDR2 is FQNEAQ (reference sequence). V gave up 1 base and J gave up 11 bases, with 15 bases separating them. This CDR3 spans 15 amino acids. The CDR3 DNA is TGTGCCAGCAGCTTAGGCGGGGGCCCAGGAGCACCCCTCCACTTT. Its translation is CASSLGGGPGAPLHF. Drawing the rest from reference TRBV7-9 and TRBJ1-6, the complete variable domain is DTGVSQNPRHKITKRGQNVTFRCDPISEHNRLYWYRQTLGQGPEFLTYFQNEAQLEKSRLLSDRFSAERPKGSFSTLEIQRTEQGDSAMYLCASSLGGGPGAPLHFGNGTRLTVT.

The rearrangement uses TRBV28 and TRBJ1-5; D uncertain. Deletions cut 0 bases from V and 3 bases from J, with 9 bases between. From germline, CDR1 is MDHEN and CDR2 SYDVKM. The CDR3 consists of 15 residues. The CDR3 nucleotides read TGTGCCAGCAGTTTATGGTCTCAGTACAATCAGCCCCAGCATTTT. Translating it yields CASSLWSQYNQPQHF.

The V and J genes are TRBV7-9 and TRBJ2-5; D remains unclear. Trimming removed 2 bases from V and 5 bases from J, with 12 bases in between. Germline V gene sequence: CDR1 SEHNR, CDR2 FQNEAQ (reference sequence). The CDR3 spans 14 residues. The CDR3 sequence is CASSLQNFRETQYF. The CDR3 bases are TGTGCCAGCAGCTTACAGAACTTCAGGGAGACCCAGTACTTC.

This chain connects TRBV6-1 to TRBJ2-5, with TRBD2 matching over 7 bases. CDR1 MNHNS and CDR2 SASEGT come from the germline V gene. The CDR3 is 14 amino acids. Germline trimming cut 6 bases from V and 4 bases from J; bases unmatched to any gene: 8. CDR3 in amino acids: CASRLQQRGETQYF. In DNA, the CDR3 is TGTGCCAGCAGACTACAGCAGCGGGGAGAGACCCAGTACTTC.

V gene TRBV30 combines with J gene TRBJ1-4; D ambiguous. The CDR3 loop spans 14 amino acids. Trimming removed 1 base from V and 8 bases from J, with 14 bases in between. The germline V gene has CDR1 GTSNPN and CDR2 SVGIG (reference sequence). CDR3 in DNA: TGTGCCTGGAGTGAGTCTGCGGGGTGGGAAAAACTGTTTTTT. This codes for CAWSESAGWEKLFF.

This clone came up once. V and J are TRBV6-6 and TRBJ2-7, with 8 bases aligning to TRBD1. Per the germline V gene, CDR1 is MNHNY and CDR2 is SVGAGI (reference sequence). The CDR3 loop spans 13 amino acids. Losses at the gene ends were 5 bases for V and 7 bases for J; bases not matched to a gene: 7. The CDR3 DNA follows: TGTGCCAGCAGTCAGGACAGGGCCTGGGAGCAGTACTTC. This encodes CASSQDRAWEQYF.

A remark on this clone: At one boundary the junction diverges from the germline segment, which might be a read error. The genes are TRBV12-5 and TRBJ1-2; D gene unclear. The germline gives CDR1 LGHNT, CDR2 FRNRAP. The CDR3 is 15 amino acids. Here the CDR3 reads CASGLDSLGYYGYTF. The CDR3 bases are TGTGCTAGTGGCTTGGACTCCCTGGGCTACTATGGCTACACCTTC.

This chain connects TRBV28 to TRBJ2-1, with D tentatively TRBD2 (6 bases). The CDR3 extends over 15 amino acids. V lost 3 bases to trimming and J lost 5 bases, with 14 bases between them. Germline CDR1 is MDHEN and CDR2 is SYDVKM. The CDR3 reads CASSFLGPGDNEQFF. In nucleotides, the CDR3 is TGTGCCAGCAGTTTTTTGGGCCCGGGAGACAATGAGCAGTTCTTC. Full variable domain (missing parts from reference TRBV28 and TRBJ2-1): DVKVTQSSRYLVKRTGEKVFLECVQDMDHENMFWYRQDPGLGLRLIYFSYDVKMKEKGDIPEGYSVSREKKERFSLILESASTNQTSMYLCASSFLGPGDNEQFFGPGTRLTVL.

The V call is TRBV28, the J call TRBJ1-3, with D unresolved. The CDR3 totals 14 residues. Trimming took off 7 bases at V and 0 bases at J, with 10 bases between the two ends. CDR1 is MDHEN and CDR2 is SYDVKM in the germline V gene. CDR3 in amino acids: CASTPQSSGNTIYF. CDR3 DNA sequence: TGTGCCAGCACCCCCCAGTCCTCTGGAAACACCATATATTTT.